This T cell receptor (beta chain) appears in the sequencing data of a study of identical twins. Germline assignment: CDR1 LNHDA and CDR2 SQIVND (reference sequence). The V gene lost 5 bases and the J gene lost 6 bases, with 7 bases spanning the gap. This CDR3 is 12 amino acids long. Using its own MiXCR run on the 5' RACE reads, TCRdb lists one record per CDR3 protein. The sample carries about 260,000 distinct CDR3 sequences, 5.5% to 8% recorded once. Study-level findings and limits: Twin-shared out-of-frame alpha sequences showed excess low generation probability. Because invariant MAIT and iNKT cells could be present, zero-insertion analyses could be partly confounded. Beta out-of-frame sequences displayed a weaker excess of sharing between twins.

A remark on this clonotype: Its antigen is still unknown.

This sample was also put to use in a study of yellow fever vaccine responses in identical twins.

The V call is TRBV19, the J call TRBJ2-2; D is uncertain. The TCR sequence derives from a woman between 18 and 30 years old in good health. Source material: memory (CD45RO+) T cells sorted from blood. DNA for the CDR3: TGTGCCAGTAGTCCCGTAGCCGGGGAGCTGTTTTTT. Translated: CASSPVAGELFF. Drawing the rest from reference TRBV19 and TRBJ2-2, the complete variable domain is DGGITQSPKYLFRKEGQNVTLSCEQNLNHDAMYWYRQDPGQGLRLIYYSQIVNDFQKGDIAEGYSVSREKKESFPLTVTSAQKNPTAFYLCASSPVAGELFFGEGSRLTVL.